A selection of T cell receptor beta chains follows, all from one sample in a study of OX40 agonist ivuxolimab in advanced cancers. Repertoires were generated with immunoSEQ multiplex PCR, while TCRdb's copy carries only in-frame clones and drops some. The repertoire holds some 27,000 clones, with 65% to 90% as singletons. This sample comprised CD4+ or CD8+ T cells sorted from blood, obtained in a trial of the OX40 agonist ivuxolimab. These receptors all stem from an adult with an advanced solid tumor such as melanoma, head and neck, liver or kidney cancer. Both conserved end residues are part of each CDR3. The D gene is left open where the match is weak. Only part of the rows carry a size: once, few, many, or a class if the clone is expanded.

V	J	size	D	DNA	CDR3
TRBV15	TRBJ1-5	NA	NA	TGTGCCACCAGTGGGGGGCGCGAAATTCAGCCCCAGCATTTT	CATSGGREIQPQHF
TRBV6-5	TRBJ2-3	NA	NA	TGTGCCAGCAGTTACGGACAAAGGGGCACAGATACGCAGTATTTT	CASSYGQRGTDTQYF
TRBV15	TRBJ2-7	NA	NA	TGTGCCACCAGCAGAGTGAGAGGCAGGGACTACGAGCAGTACTTC	CATSRVRGRDYEQYF
TRBV7-9	TRBJ2-1	NA	TRBD1	TGTGCCAGCAGGACACAGGGGGGCAATGAGCAGTTCTTC	CASRTQGGNEQFF
TRBV5-1	TRBJ2-7	NA	TRBD2	TGCGCCAGCAAGGATGGGAATAGCGGGAGGATCGACGAGCAGTACTTC	CASKDGNSGRIDEQYF
TRBV4-1	TRBJ1-1	NA	NA	TGTGCCAGCAGCCAAGGGACGGGTCAAAACACTGAAGCTTTCTTT	CASSQGTGQNTEAFF
TRBV5-5	TRBJ2-7	NA	TRBD2	TGTGCCAGCAGCTTGGCTAGGACTAGCTCTTACGAGCAGTACTTC	CASSLARTSSYEQYF
TRBV27	TRBJ2-7	NA	NA	TGTGCCAGCAGTCAGTCCCCGAGGGCGAGCTCCTACGAGCAGTACTTC	CASSQSPRASSYEQYF
TRBV4-1	TRBJ2-3	NA	NA	TGCGCCAGCAGCCAACCAACAGGGACAGATACGCAGTATTTT	CASSQPTGTDTQYF
TRBV5-5	TRBJ2-2	once	TRBD2	TGTGCCAGCAGCTTGGGTCTAGCGGGAGAATCCGGGGAGCTGTTTTTT	CASSLGLAGESGELFF
TRBV9	TRBJ2-2	NA	NA	TGTGCCAGCAGCGTAGAGGGGTGGGCCGGGGAGCTGTTTTTT	CASSVEGWAGELFF
TRBV30	TRBJ1-3	NA	NA	TGTGCCTGGAAAGGGCCTGGAAACACCATATATTTT	CAWKGPGNTIYF
TRBV5-6	TRBJ1-2	NA	TRBD1	TGTGCCAGCAGCTTGGACAGGGGATCCACCTTC	CASSLDRGSTF
TRBV2	TRBJ1-5	NA	NA	TGTGCCAGCAGTGGTAAAGGGAGCAATCAGCCCCAGCATTTT	CASSGKGSNQPQHF
TRBV2	TRBJ2-5	NA	NA	TGTGCCAGCAGTGAAGTCCCAGGGGAGGTGGAGACCCAGTACTTC	CASSEVPGEVETQYF
TRBV7-2	TRBJ2-7	NA	NA	TGTGCCAGCAGCACCGGACCCGAGCAGTACTTC	CASSTGPEQYF
TRBV27	TRBJ2-1	NA	TRBD1	TGTGCCAGCTGGGGACAGGGTCTGGACAATGAGCAGTTCTTC	CASWGQGLDNEQFF
TRBV7-8	TRBJ2-1	once	NA	TGTGCCAGCAGCTTAGAACACTTCCTCAATGAGCAGTTCTTC	CASSLEHFLNEQFF
TRBV11-2	TRBJ2-7	NA	NA	TGTGCCAGCCTAGGGGGGTACGAGCAGTACTTC	CASLGGYEQYF
TRBV7-9	TRBJ2-1	once	NA	TGTGCCAGCAGCCCCCGGGATGGGACCAATGAGCAGTTCTTC	CASSPRDGTNEQFF
TRBV29-1	TRBJ2-5	NA	NA	TGCAGCGTTGGCAGTGGTTGGGACCCCTGGTACCAAGAGACCCAGTACTTC	CSVGSGWDPWYQETQYF
TRBV5-4	TRBJ1-1	NA	TRBD1	TGTGCCAGCCCGGGACAGGGCCCCACTGAAGCTTTCTTT	CASPGQGPTEAFF
TRBV7-9	TRBJ2-5	NA	NA	TGTGCCAGCAGCTTAGCGCTCGGGCCGGAGACCCAGTACTTC	CASSLALGPETQYF
TRBV5-1	TRBJ1-3	NA	TRBD1	TGCGCCAGCAGCCTTGACAGGGGTCGAACCATGGCAGGAAACACCATATATTTT	CASSLDRGRTMAGNTIYF
TRBV6-5	TRBJ2-3	NA	NA	TGTGCCAGCAGTTACTCGGTAGGGAGCACAGATACGCAGTATTTT	CASSYSVGSTDTQYF
TRBV6-4	TRBJ2-3	NA	TRBD2	TGTGCCAGCAGTGCCCATACTAGCGGGGGGCCGTACACAGATACGCAGTATTTT	CASSAHTSGGPYTDTQYF
TRBV5-1	TRBJ1-4	NA	NA	TGCGCCAGCAGCTTCGGGAAGTCGGCAACTAATGAAAAACTGTTTTTT	CASSFGKSATNEKLFF
TRBV7-8	TRBJ2-7	NA	NA	TGTGCCAGCAGCCTGGAGAGGATAGCCTACGAGCAGTACTTC	CASSLERIAYEQYF
TRBV5-6	TRBJ2-7	few	TRBD2	TGTGCCAGCAGCGCCGGACTAGTGGGCGAGCAGTACTTC	CASSAGLVGEQYF
TRBV2	TRBJ2-7	NA	NA	TGTGCCAGCAGTGAATACGAGCAGTACTTC	CASSEYEQYF
TRBV7-6	TRBJ1-5	once	NA	TGTGCCAGCAGCTTAGGGCAGTATAGCAATCAGCCCCAGCATTTT	CASSLGQYSNQPQHF
TRBV2	TRBJ2-5	NA	TRBD2	TGTGCCAGCAGTGTGTCTAGCGGGAGTCAAGAGACCCAGTACTTC	CASSVSSGSQETQYF
TRBV19	TRBJ2-3	NA	TRBD2	TGTGCCAGTACCATCGGACTAGCGATCACAGATACGCAGTATTTT	CASTIGLAITDTQYF
TRBV4-1	TRBJ1-6	large	NA	TGCGCCAGCAGCGACCGACCTAATTCACCCCTCCACTTT	CASSDRPNSPLHF
TRBV7-8	TRBJ2-7	NA	TRBD1	TGTGCCAGCAGCCACACTAGACAGGGACCTTTCTACGAGCAGTACTTC	CASSHTRQGPFYEQYF
TRBV4-1	TRBJ2-7	NA	TRBD1	TGCGCCAGCAGTCCCAGCGTAGGGGGCCACTACGAGCAGTACTTC	CASSPSVGGHYEQYF
TRBV6-5	TRBJ2-1	NA	NA	TGTGCCAGCAGTTACTATACAGGGTACAATGAGCAGTTCTTC	CASSYYTGYNEQFF
TRBV4-3	TRBJ1-3	NA	NA	TGCGCCAGCAGCCAAGGACCGGGCTCTGGAAACACCATATATTTT	CASSQGPGSGNTIYF
TRBV10-3	TRBJ2-3	NA	NA	TGTGCCATCAGTGATCAAGCGTTGGGCACAGATACGCAGTATTTT	CAISDQALGTDTQYF
TRBV7-9	TRBJ2-7	NA	NA	TGTGCCAGCAGCTTAGCGGGAGGCAACGAGCAGTACTTC	CASSLAGGNEQYF
TRBV28	TRBJ2-3	NA	TRBD2	TGTGCCAGCAGTCGACGGACTAGCTATCGGGTCACAGATACGCAGTATTTT	CASSRRTSYRVTDTQYF
TRBV9	TRBJ2-3	NA	NA	TGTGCCAGCAGCGGAAAAAGGGAGGCAGATACGCAGTATTTT	CASSGKREADTQYF
TRBV6-6	TRBJ2-7	NA	NA	TGTGCCAGCAGTTATTCGACAGGCAAAACCTACGAGCAGTACTTC	CASSYSTGKTYEQYF
TRBV7-9	TRBJ2-2	NA	NA	TGTGCCAGCAGAACACCCGGGGAGCTGTTTTTT	CASRTPGELFF
TRBV10-3	TRBJ2-2	NA	NA	TGTGCCATCAGTGGCCCTGTGGCGGCGAACACCGGGGAGCTGTTTTTT	CAISGPVAANTGELFF
TRBV14	TRBJ1-2	NA	TRBD1	TGTGCCAGCAGTAGGCGATCGACTGGGACAGGGTCGAATGGCTACACCTTC	CASSRRSTGTGSNGYTF
TRBV27	TRBJ2-7	NA	NA	TGTGCCAGCAGTTTACACGTCGCCTCCTACGAGCAGTACTTC	CASSLHVASYEQYF
TRBV4-3	TRBJ2-2	NA	NA	TGCGCCAGCAGCCAAGATGGTGTAGGGTTGGGCGGGGAGCTGTTTTTT	CASSQDGVGLGGELFF
TRBV6-6	TRBJ1-6	NA	TRBD1	TGTGCCAGCAGTTACGAGGGACAGTATAATTCACCCCTCCACTTT	CASSYEGQYNSPLHF
TRBV5-1	TRBJ2-7	once	TRBD2	TGCGCCAGCAGCTTCCTGACTAGCAGCTACGAGCAGTACTTC	CASSFLTSSYEQYF